The sequence of this T cell receptor beta chain was determined in a study of molecular identifiers for immune sequencing clone quantification. General study results and limits: Effector cells had over 98% of their molecules in clones above 20 RNA copies, while naive cells had under 1%. Spiked Jurkat TCR RNA equivalent to one cell was reportedly detectable in about a million naive cells.

CDR3 length: 14 residues. CDR1 is LNHDA, CDR2 SQIVND, per germline (reference sequence). Trimming stripped 7 bases from V and 7 bases from J, with 17 bases between. This clonotype was counted at least ten times. The antigen remains undetermined. Input for naive CD8 libraries was about 19,000 to 1,100,000 sorted cells; the RNA fraction used was 10%, 30% or 50%. Previously described methods and listed TCR primers were used for bulk TCR libraries. TCRdb processed the PCR reads anew with MiXCR; each CDR3 protein has one entry. In the table there are hundreds of thousands of distinct CDR3 sequences, about 21% of which are singletons.

The material sequenced was naive CD8+ T cells from blood, with Jurkat cell RNA spiked in. Subset noted: FACS-sorted CD8+CD4-CCR7+CD45RA+ naive T cells. The chain is built from TRBV19 and TRBJ1-5; D is ambiguous. This clonotype was sampled from a human donor in good health. Some libraries in this study had Jurkat cell RNA spiked in. In nucleotides, the CDR3 is TGTGCCAGTACCTCGATGGGTTTATGGCAGCCCCAGCATTTT. It codes for CASTSMGLWQPQHF.